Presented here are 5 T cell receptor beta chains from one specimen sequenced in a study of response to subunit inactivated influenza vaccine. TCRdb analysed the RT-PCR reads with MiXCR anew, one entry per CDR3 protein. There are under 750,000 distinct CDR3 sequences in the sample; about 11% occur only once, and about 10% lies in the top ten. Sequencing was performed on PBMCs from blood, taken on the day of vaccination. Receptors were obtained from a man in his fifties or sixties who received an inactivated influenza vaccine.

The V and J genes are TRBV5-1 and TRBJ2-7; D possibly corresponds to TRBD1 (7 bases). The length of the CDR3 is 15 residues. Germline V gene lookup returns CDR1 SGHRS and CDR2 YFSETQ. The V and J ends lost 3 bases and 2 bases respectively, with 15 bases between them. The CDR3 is CASSWRGDRTYEQYF. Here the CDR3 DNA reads TGCGCCAGCAGCTGGAGGGGGGACAGAACCTACGAGCAGTACTTC.

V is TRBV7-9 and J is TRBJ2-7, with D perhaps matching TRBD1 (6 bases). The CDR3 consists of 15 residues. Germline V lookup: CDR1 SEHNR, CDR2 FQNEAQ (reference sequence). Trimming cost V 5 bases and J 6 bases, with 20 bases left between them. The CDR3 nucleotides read TGTGCCAGCAGCCCAACAGCCAGGGGTGTCAGCGAGCAGTACTTC. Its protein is CASSPTARGVSEQYF.

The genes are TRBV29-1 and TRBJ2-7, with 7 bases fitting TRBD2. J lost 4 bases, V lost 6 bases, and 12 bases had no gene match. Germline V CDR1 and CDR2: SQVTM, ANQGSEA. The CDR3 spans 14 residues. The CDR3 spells CSVLRAGAQYEQYF. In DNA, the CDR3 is TGCAGCGTGCTAAGGGCGGGAGCTCAATACGAGCAGTACTTC.

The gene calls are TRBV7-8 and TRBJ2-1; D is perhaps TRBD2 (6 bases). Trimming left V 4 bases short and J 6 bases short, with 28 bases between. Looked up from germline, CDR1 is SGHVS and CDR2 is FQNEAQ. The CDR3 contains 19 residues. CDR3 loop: CASSSHRLFAGRVTNEQFF. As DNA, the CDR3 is TGTGCCAGCAGCTCACATAGATTATTCGCGGGAAGGGTCACCAATGAGCAGTTCTTC.

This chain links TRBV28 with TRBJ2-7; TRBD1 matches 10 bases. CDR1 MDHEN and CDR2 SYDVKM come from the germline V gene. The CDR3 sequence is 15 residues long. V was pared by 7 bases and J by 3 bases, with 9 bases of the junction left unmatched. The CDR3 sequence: CASTKTGGRFYEQYF. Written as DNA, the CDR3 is TGTGCCAGCACAAAGACAGGGGGCCGTTTCTACGAGCAGTACTTC.